The entry that follows covers one T cell receptor (beta chain) sequence. The table came from immunoSEQ multiplex PCR; TCRdb's copy has only in-frame clones and leaves some out. This sample has approximately 88,000 clones; roughly 93% occur once, and the top ten carry 2% to 2.5%. This record belongs to a study of T cell changes during pregnancy in multiple sclerosis. Trimming took 1 base from V and 5 from J, leaving 25 bases between them. This CDR3 contains 19 residues. CDR1 LGHNT and CDR2 FRNRAP come from the germline V gene. The origin of this receptor is a female donor with multiple sclerosis, enrolled in a pregnancy study. The starting material was peripheral blood, obtained in the third trimester of pregnancy. The rearrangement uses TRBV12-5 and TRBJ2-3; TRBD2 might be the D (6 bases). The CDR3 loop reads CASGLERYSGTYEGDTQYF. As DNA, the CDR3 is TGTGCTAGTGGTTTGGAAAGGTACTCAGGGACTTACGAGGGAGATACGCAGTATTTT.